The rows below give T cell receptor beta chains drawn from one sample of a study of blood T cell repertoires in COVID-19. The data were produced by immunoSEQ multiplex PCR, yet TCRdb's version contains in-frame clones alone and is incomplete. The sample shows a few hundred thousand clones, roughly nine tenths of them seen only once. Sequences were obtained from PBMCs or T cells enriched from blood (not recorded which). These receptors all come from a man between 18 and 35 years old who had recovered from COVID-19. Both conserved end residues are part of each CDR3. Fields, in order: V gene, clone size, CDR3 length, J gene, D gene, CDR3 protein, CDR3 DNA. The D gene is left open where the match is weak. Clone size is stated in some rows and not others, as once, few, many or a class when expanded.

TRBV9	.	15	TRBJ1-6	.	CASSVGGGGGSPLHF	TGTGCCAGCAGCGTAGGAGGGGGTGGGGGATCACCCCTCCACTTT
TRBV28	.	14	TRBJ2-7	TRBD2	CASRPLAGEYEQYF	TGTGCCAGCAGACCTCTAGCGGGAGAGTACGAGCAGTACTTC
TRBV18	.	17	TRBJ1-3	TRBD1	CASSPQSTGDSGNTIYF	TGTGCCAGCTCACCCCAATCTACAGGGGACTCTGGAAACACCATATATTTT
TRBV28	.	14	TRBJ1-1	.	CASSFGTLNTEAFF	TGTGCCAGCAGTTTTGGGACACTGAACACTGAAGCTTTCTTT
TRBV28	once	16	TRBJ1-2	.	CASSSQVGFSGKVYTF	TGTGCCAGCAGTTCTCAAGTTGGCTTTTCAGGGAAAGTCTACACCTTC
TRBV5-1	once	15	TRBJ2-7	TRBD2	CASSFVSGRDYEQYF	TGCGCCAGCAGCTTCGTTAGCGGGAGGGACTACGAGCAGTACTTC
TRBV29-1	.	13	TRBJ1-4	.	CSVEGGGSEKLFF	TGCAGCGTTGAAGGGGGCGGAAGTGAAAAACTGTTTTTT
TRBV4-1	.	13	TRBJ2-7	.	CASSRTVTYEQYF	TGCGCCAGCAGCCGCACGGTTACCTACGAGCAGTACTTC
TRBV28	.	18	TRBJ2-3	TRBD1	CASSPRLRTGHFTDTQYF	TGTGCCAGCAGTCCCAGACTCCGGACAGGGCATTTCACAGATACGCAGTATTTT
TRBV6-5	.	16	TRBJ1-6	.	CASSYSSQGSNSPLHF	TGTGCCAGCAGTTACTCGTCACAGGGTAGCAATTCACCCCTCCACTTT
TRBV9	.	14	TRBJ1-2	.	CASSVDSGEIGYTF	TGTGCCAGCAGCGTAGATTCGGGGGAGATTGGCTACACCTTC
TRBV7-9	.	18	TRBJ2-2	.	CASSRRASPAPNTGELFF	TGTGCCAGCAGCCGCAGGGCATCACCCGCACCTAACACCGGGGAGCTGTTTTTT
TRBV2	.	15	TRBJ2-7	TRBD2	CASSEREGSKYEQYF	TGTGCCAGCAGTGAAAGGGAGGGAAGTAAGTACGAGCAGTACTTC
TRBV7-6	.	15	TRBJ1-3	.	CASSLEGQGRNTIYF	TGTGCCAGCAGCTTAGAGGGGCAGGGTAGAAACACCATATATTTT
TRBV2	once	21	TRBJ2-6	TRBD1	CASSERFSAGGKSSGANVLTF	TGTGCCAGCAGTGAAAGGTTTAGTGCAGGGGGCAAATCTAGTGGGGCCAACGTCCTGACTTTC
TRBV19	few	13	TRBJ2-7	.	CASSPGYPYEQYF	TGTGCCAGTAGTCCAGGCTACCCCTACGAGCAGTACTTC
TRBV29-1	.	14	TRBJ2-5	TRBD1	CSVEGDRGQETQYF	TGCAGCGTTGAGGGGGACAGGGGGCAAGAGACCCAGTACTTC
TRBV30	.	14	TRBJ1-6	TRBD1	CAWSVRGRTSPLHF	TGTGCCTGGAGTGTAAGGGGGCGAACGTCACCCCTCCACTTT
TRBV20-1	.	15	TRBJ2-3	TRBD2	CSASSRGADTDTQYF	TGCAGTGCTAGTTCGCGGGGGGCAGACACAGATACGCAGTATTTT
TRBV2	.	14	TRBJ2-1	TRBD1	CASSDRDRVNEQFF	TGTGCCAGCAGTGACCGGGACAGGGTAAATGAGCAGTTCTTC
TRBV30	.	14	TRBJ2-7	.	CAWSPTGGAYEQYF	TGTGCCTGGAGTCCTACAGGCGGAGCCTACGAGCAGTACTTC
TRBV7-8	few	13	TRBJ2-3	.	CASSLGQRNTQYF	TGTGCCAGCAGCTTAGGGCAGCGAAATACGCAGTATTTT
TRBV10-3	once	14	TRBJ1-4	TRBD1	CAISDRDRNEKLFF	TGTGCCATCAGTGATAGGGACAGAAATGAAAAACTGTTTTTT
TRBV5-1	.	13	TRBJ1-5	.	CASSLGGDQPQHF	TGCGCCAGCAGCTTAGGGGGGGATCAGCCCCAGCATTTT
TRBV21-1	.	15	TRBJ2-7	.	CASSKTSGEYYEQYF	TGTGCCAGCAGTAAGACTAGCGGGGAGTACTACGAGCAGTACTTC
TRBV5-8	.	17	TRBJ1-4	TRBD1	CASSFRGNRGPDEKLFF	TGTGCCAGCAGTTTTAGGGGAAACAGGGGGCCTGATGAAAAACTGTTTTTT
TRBV7-2	.	15	TRBJ2-7	TRBD2	CASSSDPAGPNEQYF	TGTGCCAGCAGCTCCGATCCAGCGGGACCCAACGAGCAGTACTTC
TRBV6-2/TRBV6-3	.	17	TRBJ2-7	.	CASSSLADRTNSYEQYF	TGTGCCAGCAGTTCCCTCGCAGACAGGACAAACTCCTACGAGCAGTACTTC
TRBV13	.	14	TRBJ1-1	.	CASSLDPGSGEAFF	TGTGCCAGCAGCTTAGATCCAGGGTCGGGTGAAGCTTTCTTT
TRBV6-5	.	11	TRBJ1-1	.	CASSPGMGAFF	TGTGCCAGCTCACCGGGTATGGGAGCTTTCTTT
TRBV7-3	.	14	TRBJ2-3	TRBD2	CASSWTSGRSTQYF	TGTGCCAGCAGCTGGACTAGCGGGAGGTCTACGCAGTATTTT
TRBV7-8	once	13	TRBJ2-1	.	CASSGTTLAEQFF	TGTGCCAGCAGCGGTACCACCTTGGCTGAGCAGTTCTTC
TRBV11-2	.	16	TRBJ1-6	.	CASSLLPPVEGSPLHF	TGTGCCAGCAGCCTACTGCCTCCGGTGGAGGGATCACCCCTCCACTTT
TRBV28	.	14	TRBJ1-1	.	CASSLPGLGTEAFF	TGTGCCAGCAGTTTACCAGGGTTGGGCACTGAAGCTTTCTTT
TRBV10-3	.	14	TRBJ2-2	.	CAISRTPNTGELFF	TGTGCCATCTCTAGGACACCTAACACCGGGGAGCTGTTTTTT
TRBV29-1	.	12	TRBJ2-7	TRBD1	CSVGLDRDQEYF	TGCAGCGTGGGCTTGGACAGGGATCAGGAGTACTTC
TRBV5-1	few	15	TRBJ1-4	TRBD1	CASSLVGDRVEKLFF	TGCGCCAGCAGCTTGGTAGGGGACAGGGTCGAAAAACTGTTTTTT
TRBV14	.	14	TRBJ2-5	.	CASSPLGGAETQYF	TGTGCCAGCAGCCCCCTAGGAGGGGCGGAGACCCAGTACTTC
TRBV28	.	13	TRBJ1-2	TRBD1	CASSQTGGFGYTF	TGTGCCAGCAGCCAGACAGGGGGCTTTGGCTACACCTTC
TRBV5-1	.	15	TRBJ2-1	TRBD2	CASSLIAGAYNEQFF	TGCGCCAGCAGCTTAATAGCGGGGGCCTACAATGAGCAGTTCTTC
TRBV5-1	.	18	TRBJ2-6	.	CASSLQGQPHSGANVLTF	TGCGCCAGCAGCCTGCAGGGGCAACCCCACTCTGGGGCCAACGTCCTGACTTTC
TRBV6-5	few	15	TRBJ1-2	.	CASSYSSGDAYGYTF	TGTGCCAGCAGTTACTCGTCAGGGGACGCCTATGGCTACACCTTC
TRBV28	.	13	TRBJ2-7	.	CASSWVGPYEQYF	TGTGCCAGCAGTTGGGTGGGCCCCTACGAGCAGTACTTC
TRBV7-3	.	14	TRBJ1-1	.	CASSLSSLNTEAFF	TGTGCCAGCAGCTTATCCTCCTTGAACACTGAAGCTTTCTTT
TRBV7-9	.	15	TRBJ2-3	TRBD2	CASSLGGGGRDTQYF	TGTGCCAGCAGCTTAGGAGGCGGGGGGCGAGATACGCAGTATTTT
TRBV28	.	12	TRBJ1-1	.	CASRLPQTEAFF	TGTGCCAGCAGGCTCCCCCAGACTGAAGCTTTCTTT
TRBV2	.	13	TRBJ1-5	.	CASKPDGDQPQHF	TGTGCCAGCAAGCCAGATGGAGATCAGCCCCAGCATTTT
TRBV6-5	once	13	TRBJ2-5	TRBD2	CARGRERGETQYF	TGTGCCAGGGGGCGGGAGCGTGGAGAGACCCAGTACTTC